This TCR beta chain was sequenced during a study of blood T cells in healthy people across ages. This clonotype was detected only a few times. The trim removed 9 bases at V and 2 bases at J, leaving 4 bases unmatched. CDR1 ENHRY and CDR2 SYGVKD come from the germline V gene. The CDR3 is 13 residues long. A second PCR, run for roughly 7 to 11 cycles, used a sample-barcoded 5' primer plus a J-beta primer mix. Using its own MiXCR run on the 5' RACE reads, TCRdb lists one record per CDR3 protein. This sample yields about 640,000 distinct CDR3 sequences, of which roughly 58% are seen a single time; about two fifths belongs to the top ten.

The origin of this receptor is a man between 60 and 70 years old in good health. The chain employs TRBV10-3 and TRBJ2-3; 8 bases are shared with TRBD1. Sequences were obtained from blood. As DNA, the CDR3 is TGTGCCATGACAGGGGCCCCCACAGATACGCAGTATTTT. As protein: CAMTGAPTDTQYF.